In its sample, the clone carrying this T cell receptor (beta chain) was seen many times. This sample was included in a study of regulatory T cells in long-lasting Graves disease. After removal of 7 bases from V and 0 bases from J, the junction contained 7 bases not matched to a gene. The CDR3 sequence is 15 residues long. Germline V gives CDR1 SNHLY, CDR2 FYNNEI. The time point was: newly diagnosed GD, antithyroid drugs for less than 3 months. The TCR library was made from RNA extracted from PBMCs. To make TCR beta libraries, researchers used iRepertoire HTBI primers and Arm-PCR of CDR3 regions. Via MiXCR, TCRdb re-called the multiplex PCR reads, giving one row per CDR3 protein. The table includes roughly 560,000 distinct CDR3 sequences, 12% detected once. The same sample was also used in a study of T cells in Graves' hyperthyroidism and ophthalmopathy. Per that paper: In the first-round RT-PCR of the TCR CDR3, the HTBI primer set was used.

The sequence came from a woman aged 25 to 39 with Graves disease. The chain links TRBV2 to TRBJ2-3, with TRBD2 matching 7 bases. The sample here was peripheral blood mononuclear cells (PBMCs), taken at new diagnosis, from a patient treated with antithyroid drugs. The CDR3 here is CASIASGGSTDTQYF. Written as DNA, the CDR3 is TGTGCCAGCATAGCTAGCGGAGGGAGCACAGATACGCAGTATTTT. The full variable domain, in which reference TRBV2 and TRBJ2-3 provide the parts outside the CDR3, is EPEVTQTPSHQVTQMGQEVILRCVPISNHLYFYWYRQILGQKVEFLVSFYNNEISEKSEIFDDQFSVERPDGSNFTLKIRSTKLEDSAMYFCASIASGGSTDTQYFGPGTRLTVL.